Following are 32 T cell receptor beta chains from one sample sequenced in a study of T cell changes during pregnancy in multiple sclerosis. Method: immunoSEQ multiplex PCR; TCRdb's copy keeps in-frame clones and lacks some. The repertoire holds about 38,000 clones, 80% to 95% seen once, with under 0.4% in the top ten. Source: CD4+ T cells from peripheral blood mononuclear cells, taken after pregnancy. The receptor source for this set is a female donor in good health, enrolled as a control in a pregnancy study.

Worth noting for this clone: Different DNA sequences within this sample yield the same CDR3. The rearrangement uses TRBV5-1 and TRBJ1-1; 7 nucleotides match TRBD1. The J segment lost 6 bases and the V segment lost 0 bases, leaving 14 bases of the junction unmatched. CDR1 SGHRS and CDR2 YFSETQ come from the germline V gene. The CDR3 runs to 17 residues. CDR3 DNA sequence: TGCGCCAGCAGCTTGGGGGGGCCACAGGGGCGCAGGGCTGAAGCTTTCTTT. As protein: CASSLGGPQGRRAEAFF. The complete variable domain, with remaining parts taken from reference TRBV5-1 and TRBJ1-1, reads KAGVTQTPRYLIKTRGQQVTLSCSPISGHRSVSWYQQTPGQGLQFLFEYFSETQRNKGNFPGRFSGRQFSNSRSEMNVSTLELGDSALYLCASSLGGPQGRRAEAFFGQGTRLTVV.

In its sample, this clone was seen a few times. The chain couples TRBV28 to TRBJ1-2; no firm D call. The V end was cut by 6 bases, the J end by 5 bases, with 7 bases between. The CDR3 is 11 amino acids. CDR1 and CDR2 (germline): MDHEN, SYDVKM. The CDR3 bases are TGTGCCAGCAGCCGAGGGTATGGCTACACCTTC. Protein sequence: CASSRGYGYTF.

CDR3 bases: TGTGCCAGCAGCGTAGATCCCGCGGGAGGCGCCACAGATACGCAGTATTTT. Its translation is CASSVDPAGGATDTQYF. The V gene is TRBV9, the J gene TRBJ2-3; 8 bases are shared with TRBD2. The trim removed 0 bases at V and 2 bases at J, leaving 8 bases unmatched. Germline CDR1 is SGDLS and CDR2 is YYNGEE. CDR3 length: 17 amino acids.

The chain carries TRBV7-9 and TRBJ1-5; D not certain. V was cut by 4 bases and J by 3 bases, with 10 bases left in between. Germline lookup yields CDR1 SEHNR and CDR2 FQNEAQ (reference sequence). This CDR3 has 14 residues. The CDR3 nucleotides read TGTGCCAGCAGCTCTCAAGACAACAATCAGCCCCAGCATTTT. This codes for CASSSQDNNQPQHF.

This clone has only one observation. The CDR3 nucleotides are TGTGCCATCAGTAATGGGGCCAGACAGCCGCAAAACTATGGCTACACCTTC. Translated: CAISNGARQPQNYGYTF. The chain has TRBV10-3 and TRBJ1-2; a weak D match, TRBD1 (5 bases). V lost 5 bases, J lost 2 bases, and 21 bases lay in between. The germline V gene encodes CDR1 ENHRY and CDR2 SYGVKD. The CDR3 contains 17 residues.

The J gene is TRBJ1-2, the V gene TRBV30; perhaps TRBD1 as D (5 bases). Per germline, CDR1 GTSNPN and CDR2 SVGIG (reference sequence). This CDR3 region has 13 residues. Trimming removed 4 bases from V and 0 bases from J, with 9 bases in between. The CDR3 nucleotides are TGTGCCTGGACGACAGTAGCTAACTATGGCTACACCTTC. Translating gives CAWTTVANYGYTF.

This CDR3 reads CASSRKGQRVLGDTQYF. In DNA, the CDR3 is TGTGCCAGCAGCCGAAAGGGACAGCGTGTCTTGGGAGATACGCAGTATTTT. The chain uses TRBV5-4 and TRBJ2-3, with TRBD1 matching 7 bases. V shed 4 bases, J shed 5 bases, and the junction held 16 bases outside the gene matches. The CDR3 extends over 17 amino acids. Germline V gene data show CDR1 as SGHNT and CDR2 as YYREEE (reference sequence).

The V and J genes are TRBV5-1 and TRBJ1-1; the D is unclear. Trimming removed 1 base at V and 0 bases at J, with 4 bases between. This CDR3 spans 13 amino acids. Germline V gene sequence: CDR1 SGHRS, CDR2 YFSETQ. The CDR3 region is CASSLNMNTEAFF. The CDR3 DNA sequence: TGCGCCAGCAGCTTGAATATGAACACTGAAGCTTTCTTT.

The genes are TRBV11-2 and TRBJ1-5, with 9 bases aligning to TRBD1. With V trimmed by 4 bases and J by 8 bases, 6 bases remained unmatched. The CDR3 covers 14 residues. The germline gives CDR1 SGHAT, CDR2 FQNNGV. Written as DNA, the CDR3 is TGTGCCAGCAGCTCGCGACAGGGGGGAGAGCCCCAGCATTTT. Its protein product is CASSSRQGGEPQHF.

The chain carries TRBV29-1 and TRBJ1-2, with 11 bases aligning to TRBD1. J was trimmed by 6 bases and V by 4 bases; bases with no gene match: 4. The CDR3 runs 13 residues. CDR1 and CDR2 from the germline V gene are SQVTM and ANQGSEA. For the CDR3, the DNA is TGCAGCGTTGGGACAGGGGGCTCTCATGGCTACACCTTC. Translation gives CSVGTGGSHGYTF. Full variable domain (remainder filled in from reference TRBV29-1 and TRBJ1-2): SAVISQKPSRDICQRGTSLTIQCQVDSQVTMMFWYRQQPGQSLTLIATANQGSEATYESGFVIDKFPISRPNLTFSTLTVSNMSPEDSSIYLCSVGTGGSHGYTFGSGTRLTVV.

The chain links TRBV2 to TRBJ1-4; D gene uncertain. The CDR3 is 14 residues long. The germline CDR1 and CDR2 sequences are SNHLY and FYNNEI. Trimming removed 3 bases from V and 7 bases from J, with 12 bases in between. CDR3 in amino acids: CASSDGLLPEKLFF. CDR3 nucleotide sequence: TGTGCCAGCAGTGACGGCCTACTACCTGAAAAACTGTTTTTT.

This chain links TRBV4-1 with TRBJ2-7; no firm D call. The CDR3 is made up of 14 amino acids. CDR1 and CDR2 from the germline V gene are MGHRA and YSYEKL. The ends were cut back, 0 bases at V and 5 bases at J, with 11 bases in the middle. CDR3 amino acids: CASSQDSRRDEQYF. In nucleotides, the CDR3 is TGCGCCAGCAGCCAAGATTCGCGTCGGGACGAGCAGTACTTC.

V usage is TRBV27 and J usage is TRBJ2-7; no reliable D call. CDR3 size: 17 residues. Trimming took off 5 bases at V and 0 bases at J, with 20 bases between the two ends. Germline V CDR1 and CDR2: MNHEY, SMNVEV (reference sequence). The CDR3 reads CASSPYSAARSSYEQYF. The CDR3 DNA reads TGTGCCAGCAGTCCTTACTCCGCGGCGCGCAGCTCCTACGAGCAGTACTTC.

This clone was seen only once. The rearrangement joins TRBV2 to TRBJ2-3; possibly TRBD2 for D (6 bases). Germline CDR1 SNHLY, CDR2 FYNNEI. The CDR3 length is 14 residues. V shed 7 bases and J shed 7 bases, with 18 bases lying between them. Here the CDR3 reads CASNSIGGQNTQYF. DNA for the CDR3: TGTGCCAGCAACTCTATTGGAGGGCAAAATACGCAGTATTTT. The full variable domain, completed using reference TRBV2 and TRBJ2-3, is EPEVTQTPSHQVTQMGQEVILRCVPISNHLYFYWYRQILGQKVEFLVSFYNNEISEKSEIFDDQFSVERPDGSNFTLKIRSTKLEDSAMYFCASNSIGGQNTQYFGPGTRLTVL.

This clone was seen once. This chain joins TRBV19 and TRBJ2-1; tentative D call: TRBD1 (6 bases). V lost 1 base, J lost 6 bases, and 16 bases lay in between. Germline CDR1 is LNHDA and CDR2 is SQIVND (reference sequence). The CDR3 extends over 16 amino acids. This chain's CDR3 is CASSIVPALGGNEQFF. CDR3 coding DNA: TGTGCCAGTAGTATAGTTCCGGCCTTAGGGGGCAATGAGCAGTTCTTC.

The chain uses TRBV30 and TRBJ2-7; TRBD2 matches at 9 bases. J was trimmed by 3 bases and V by 1 base; bases with no gene match: 16. CDR1 is GTSNPN, CDR2 SVGIG, per germline (reference sequence). This CDR3 spans 18 amino acids. The DNA of the CDR3 is TGTGCCTGGAGTGGCGTCCCAACAGCGGGAGGACTCCTCTACGAGCAGTACTTC. Translation: CAWSGVPTAGGLLYEQYF.

The V call is TRBV27, the J call TRBJ2-3; TRBD2 might be the D (6 bases). V was pared by 8 bases and J by 1 base, with 16 bases between. The V gene's germline CDR1 is MNHEY and CDR2 SMNVEV (reference sequence). The CDR3 loop spans 15 amino acids. The CDR3 is CASSGTALGTDTQYF. The CDR3 bases are TGTGCCAGCTCTGGGACTGCCCTAGGCACAGATACGCAGTATTTT.

V gene TRBV7-2 combines with J gene TRBJ1-1, with TRBD1 identical over 8 bases. The CDR3 has 16 residues. Germline lookup yields CDR1 SGHTA and CDR2 FQGNSA. V lost 4 bases to trimming and J lost 4 bases; unmatched junction nucleotides: 11. CDR3 sequence: CASSSYNQGAGTEAFF. The CDR3 DNA sequence: TGTGCCAGCAGCTCATATAACCAGGGGGCCGGCACTGAAGCTTTCTTT.

The chain joins TRBV5-6 to TRBJ1-1, with 9 positions matching TRBD1. Germline loops: CDR1 SGHDT, CDR2 YYEEEE. The CDR3 length is 15 residues. J was trimmed by 1 base and V by 3 bases; bases with no gene match: 4. CDR3 sequence: CASSWGQGKNTEAFF. Here the CDR3 DNA reads TGTGCCAGCAGCTGGGGACAGGGAAAGAACACTGAAGCTTTCTTT. Looking up the rest from reference TRBV5-6 and TRBJ1-1 gives the full variable domain: DAGVTQSPTHLIKTRGQQVTLRCSPKSGHDTVSWYQQALGQGPQFIFQYYEEEERQRGNFPDRFSGHQFPNYSSELNVNALLLGDSALYLCASSWGQGKNTEAFFGQGTRLTVV.

V and J are TRBV6-5 and TRBJ2-5; 7 bases fit TRBD1. Trimming took 6 bases from V and 5 from J; bases not matched to a gene: 6. The V gene's germline CDR1 is MNHEY and CDR2 SVGAGI. CDR3 length: 13 residues. The CDR3 DNA sequence: TGTGCCAGCAGGAACGACAGGGCCGAGACCCAGTACTTC. It is translated as CASRNDRAETQYF.

This clone was seen once. V usage is TRBV5-1 and J usage is TRBJ1-1, with D perhaps matching TRBD1 (5 bases). The V and J ends lost 0 bases and 4 bases respectively, with 13 bases between them. Germline V lookup: CDR1 SGHRS, CDR2 YFSETQ. The CDR3 extends over 15 amino acids. CDR3 in amino acids: CASSLAQGDTTEAFF. CDR3 in DNA: TGCGCCAGCAGCTTGGCGCAGGGCGATACCACTGAAGCTTTCTTT. The full variable domain, in which reference TRBV5-1 and TRBJ1-1 provide the parts outside the CDR3, is KAGVTQTPRYLIKTRGQQVTLSCSPISGHRSVSWYQQTPGQGLQFLFEYFSETQRNKGNFPGRFSGRQFSNSRSEMNVSTLELGDSALYLCASSLAQGDTTEAFFGQGTRLTVV.

The J gene is TRBJ2-1, the V gene TRBV10-3, with D perhaps TRBD2 (6 bases). The germline gives CDR1 ENHRY, CDR2 SYGVKD. Trimming removed 11 bases from V and 6 bases from J, with 17 bases in between. The CDR3 consists of 13 residues. Written as DNA, the CDR3 is TGTGCCGCCGGCGGGACTGCGGCCAATGAGCAGTTCTTC. As protein: CAAGGTAANEQFF.

The rearrangement uses TRBV7-6 and TRBJ2-2; tentative D call: TRBD2 (6 bases). V lost 0 bases, J lost 7 bases, and 12 bases lay in between. This CDR3 comprises 15 residues. CDR1 is SGHVS, CDR2 FNYEAQ, per germline. Here the CDR3 DNA reads TGTGCCAGCAGCTTAGCGAGGATGGGAGGCGGGGAGCTGTTTTTT. Its protein product is CASSLARMGGGELFF.

V usage is TRBV11-3 and J usage is TRBJ1-3, with 7 bases identical to TRBD1. Germline CDR1 reads SGHNT; CDR2 reads YENEEA. With V trimmed by 2 bases and J by 4 bases, 5 bases remained unmatched. This CDR3 has 15 amino acids. CDR3 DNA: TGTGCCAGCAGCTTATTCCGGGACAGAGGAAACACCATATATTTT. Its translation is CASSLFRDRGNTIYF. Supplemented by reference TRBV11-3 and TRBJ1-3, the full variable domain reads EAGVVQSPRYKIIEKKQPVAFWCNPISGHNTLYWYLQNLGQGPELLIRYENEEAVDDSQLPKDRFSAERLKGVDSTLKIQPAELGDSAVYLCASSLFRDRGNTIYFGEGSWLTVV.

The rearrangement uses TRBV5-1 and TRBJ2-5; TRBD1 matches 10 bases. CDR1 is SGHRS, CDR2 YFSETQ, per germline. The CDR3 sequence is 15 residues long. Trimming took 4 bases from V and 3 from J; bases not matched to a gene: 6. Here the CDR3 DNA reads TGCGCCAGCAGCGTCCGGGGGACAGGGGAAGAGACCCAGTACTTC. It is translated as CASSVRGTGEETQYF.

The chain links TRBV12-5 to TRBJ1-2, with D possibly TRBD1 on 6 matching bases. Germline lookup yields CDR1 LGHNT and CDR2 FRNRAP. The CDR3 is 15 residues long. V lost 9 bases and J 4 bases, leaving 21 bases between the germline ends. The CDR3 nucleotides are TGTGCTAGCGCCCGGGACATCAACCAGGGCTATGGCTACACCTTC. As protein: CASARDINQGYGYTF.

This chain joins TRBV27 and TRBJ2-2, with a tentative D call TRBD1 (6 bases). CDR3 length: 18 amino acids. CDR1 is MNHEY and CDR2 is SMNVEV in the germline V gene (reference sequence). Trimming shortened V by 1 base and J by 2 bases, and 17 bases separated the two germline ends. CDR3 sequence (DNA): TGTGCCAGCAGTTTATTTCAGATTACGACAGGCAACACCGGGGAGCTGTTTTTT. It translates to CASSLFQITTGNTGELFF.

The chain carries TRBV25-1 and TRBJ2-3; 9 bases fit TRBD2. The CDR3 is 16 amino acids. The ends lost 1 base at V and 4 bases at J; junction bases unmatched: 6. Per germline, CDR1 MGHDK and CDR2 SYGVNS. The CDR3 DNA follows: TGTGCCAGCAGTGAATGGGCTAGCGGGGTAGCAGATACGCAGTATTTT. It specifies CASSEWASGVADTQYF.

The gene calls are TRBV9 and TRBJ2-4; TRBD1 is a possible D gene (6 bases). V was trimmed by 4 bases and J by 7 bases, leaving 21 bases between them. This CDR3 has 16 amino acids. Germline V gene sequence: CDR1 SGDLS, CDR2 YYNGEE. The CDR3 spells CASSSGAAHEGNIQYF. In DNA, the CDR3 is TGTGCCAGCAGCTCAGGGGCGGCCCATGAGGGGAACATTCAGTACTTC.

The chain employs TRBV7-9 and TRBJ1-1, with TRBD1 matching over 8 bases. The germline gives CDR1 SEHNR, CDR2 FQNEAQ (reference sequence). The CDR3 consists of 15 residues. Trimming took 5 bases from V and 4 from J; bases not matched to a gene: 9. CDR3 loop: CASSPRDRTATEAFF. In DNA form, the CDR3 reads TGTGCCAGCAGCCCCCGGGACAGGACGGCCACTGAAGCTTTCTTT.

The J gene is TRBJ2-2, the V gene TRBV9; a possible D gene is TRBD2 (7 bases). CDR3 length equals 16 residues. Germline values: CDR1 SGDLS, CDR2 YYNGEE. Trimming removed 4 bases at V and 1 base at J, with 14 bases between. The CDR3 DNA sequence: TGTGCCAGCAGCTGGGAGGGGGGGCTGAACACCGGGGAGCTGTTTTTT. Protein sequence: CASSWEGGLNTGELFF.

The chain employs TRBV15 and TRBJ1-5, with 8 bases fitting TRBD1. The CDR3 is made up of 16 amino acids. With 5 bases clipped from V and 4 bases from J, the junction kept 10 bases outside the gene matches. Germline CDR1 is LNHNV and CDR2 is YYDKDF (reference sequence). Written as DNA, the CDR3 is TGTGCCACCAGCGACGTCCCTCACAGGGGGAATCAGCCCCAGCATTTT. Translated: CATSDVPHRGNQPQHF.